This T cell receptor (beta chain) was found in a study of blood T cells in healthy people across ages. The study, taken as a whole, reports: Diversity of TCR beta correlated strongly with naive T cell percentage. Unsorted PBMCs ruled out conclusive naive versus antigen-experienced comparison.

About this clonotype itself: The antigen is not known. This sequence may be a read error, since a much larger clone differs from it by one base.

For the second PCR, which ran for 7 to 11 cycles, a sample-barcoded 5' primer and a J-beta primer mix were used. TCRdb itself ran the 5' RACE reads through MiXCR, one entry per CDR3 protein. The table has 980,000 or so distinct CDR3 sequences, under 50% seen once. There were healthy Caucasian individuals from Russia, aged roughly 6 to 100, serving as donors. Per sample, at least 6 micrograms of total RNA were extracted. V shed 8 bases and J shed 0 bases, with 11 bases lying between them. The CDR3 loop spans 14 amino acids. The sample taken for sequencing was blood. The gene calls are TRBV12-3 or TRBV12-4 and TRBJ2-1; D gene ambiguous. This TCR derives from a young man in good health. In DNA, the CDR3 is TGTGCCAGCCAGGTGGAAAGCTCCTACAATGAGCAGTTCTTC. The encoded protein is CASQVESSYNEQFF.